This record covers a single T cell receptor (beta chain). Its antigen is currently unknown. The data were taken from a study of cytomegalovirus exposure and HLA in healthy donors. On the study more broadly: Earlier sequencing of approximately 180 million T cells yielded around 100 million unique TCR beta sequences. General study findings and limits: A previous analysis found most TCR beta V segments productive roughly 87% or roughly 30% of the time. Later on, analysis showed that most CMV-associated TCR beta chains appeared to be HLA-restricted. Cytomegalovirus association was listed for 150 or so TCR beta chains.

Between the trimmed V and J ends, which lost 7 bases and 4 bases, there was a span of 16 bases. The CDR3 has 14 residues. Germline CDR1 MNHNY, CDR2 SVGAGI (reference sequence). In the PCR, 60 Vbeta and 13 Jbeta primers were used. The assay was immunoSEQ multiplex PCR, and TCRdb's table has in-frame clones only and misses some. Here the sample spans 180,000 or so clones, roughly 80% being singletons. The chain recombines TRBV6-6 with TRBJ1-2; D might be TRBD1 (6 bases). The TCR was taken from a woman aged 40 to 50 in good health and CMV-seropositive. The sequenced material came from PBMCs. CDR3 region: CASTPGGRAYGYTF. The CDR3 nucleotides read TGTGCCAGCACCCCTGGGGGCAGGGCCTATGGCTACACCTTC.